This TCR beta chain was sequenced for a study of PD-1 blockade in classical Hodgkin lymphoma. Study outcomes and limitations: Healthy donors reportedly exceeded newly diagnosed patients in baseline TCR diversity.

As to this clone: Its target is unknown.

Time point denoted: cycle 4 day 1 (C4D1), after around six weeks of nivolumab. Each patient experienced a relapse that followed autologous stem cell transplantation, and brentuximab vedotin exposure varied. Researchers report purifying CD4+ T cells from thawed PBMCs by magnetic negative selection. Trimming shortened V by 0 bases and J by 4 bases, and 8 bases separated the two germline ends. This CDR3 region has 15 residues. Germline CDR1 is SGDLS and CDR2 is YYNGEE. Profiling relied on immunoSEQ multiplex PCR, and the TCRdb table lists in-frame clones only, not all of them. The repertoire holds about 28,000 clones, with approximately 80% as singletons.

The chain carries TRBV9 and TRBJ2-6, with a weak D call TRBD2 (5 bases). This specimen consisted of CD4+ T cells from blood, obtained before the fourth cycle of nivolumab. The sequence was obtained from a human donor with classical Hodgkin lymphoma. CDR3 DNA: TGTGCCAGCAGCGTAGCGGGGAACGGGGCCAACGTCCTGACTTTC. It specifies CASSVAGNGANVLTF.